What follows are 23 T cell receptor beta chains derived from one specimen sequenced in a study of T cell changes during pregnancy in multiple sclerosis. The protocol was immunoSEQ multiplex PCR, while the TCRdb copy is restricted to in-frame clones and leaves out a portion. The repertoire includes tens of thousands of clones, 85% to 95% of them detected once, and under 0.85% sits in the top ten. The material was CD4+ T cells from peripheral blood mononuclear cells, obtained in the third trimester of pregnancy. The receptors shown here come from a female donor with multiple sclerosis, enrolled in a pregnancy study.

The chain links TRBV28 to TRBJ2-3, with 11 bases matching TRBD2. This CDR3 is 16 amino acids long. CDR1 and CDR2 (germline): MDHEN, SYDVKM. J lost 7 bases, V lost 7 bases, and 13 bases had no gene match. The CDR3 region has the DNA TGTGCCAGCACTCGGATAGCGGGAGGGCCGTCAAATACGCAGTATTTT. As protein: CASTRIAGGPSNTQYF.

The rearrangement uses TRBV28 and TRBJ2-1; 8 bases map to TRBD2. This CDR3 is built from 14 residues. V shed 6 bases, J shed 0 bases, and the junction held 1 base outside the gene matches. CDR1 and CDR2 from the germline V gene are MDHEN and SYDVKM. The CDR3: CASRSGGSYNEQFF. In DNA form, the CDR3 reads TGTGCCAGCAGAAGCGGGGGCTCCTACAATGAGCAGTTCTTC.

The CDR3 spells CASTLDRGGYTF. The CDR3 DNA sequence: TGTGCCAGTACCTTAGACAGGGGAGGCTACACCTTC. The chain joins TRBV19 to TRBJ1-2, with 8 bases identical to TRBD1. CDR3 size: 12 residues. V trimming: 7 bases; J trimming: 8 bases; junction bases outside the gene matches: 6. The germline gives CDR1 LNHDA, CDR2 SQIVND (reference sequence).

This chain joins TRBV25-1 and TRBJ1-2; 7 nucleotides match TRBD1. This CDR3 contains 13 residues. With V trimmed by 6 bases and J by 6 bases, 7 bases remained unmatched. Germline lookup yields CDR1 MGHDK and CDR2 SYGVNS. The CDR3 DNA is TGTGCCAGCAGAAAACAGGGGTACCATGGCTACACCTTC. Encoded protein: CASRKQGYHGYTF.

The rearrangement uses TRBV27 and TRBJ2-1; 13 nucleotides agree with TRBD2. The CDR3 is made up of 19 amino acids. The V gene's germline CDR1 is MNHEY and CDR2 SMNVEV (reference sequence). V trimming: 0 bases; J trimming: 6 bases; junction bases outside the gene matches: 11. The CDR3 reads CASSLSHPGLAGVGNEQFF. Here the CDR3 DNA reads TGTGCCAGCAGTTTATCCCATCCCGGACTAGCGGGAGTCGGCAATGAGCAGTTCTTC.

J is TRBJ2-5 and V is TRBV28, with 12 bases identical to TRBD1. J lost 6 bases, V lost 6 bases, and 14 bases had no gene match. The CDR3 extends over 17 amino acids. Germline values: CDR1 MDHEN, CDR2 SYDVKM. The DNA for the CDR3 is TGTGCCAGCAGATCCCCCTCGGGGACAGGGGGCCCCAAGACCCAGTACTTC. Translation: CASRSPSGTGGPKTQYF.

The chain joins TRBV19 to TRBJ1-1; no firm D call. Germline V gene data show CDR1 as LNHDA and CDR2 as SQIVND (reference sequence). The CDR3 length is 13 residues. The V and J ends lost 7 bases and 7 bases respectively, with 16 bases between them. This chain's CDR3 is CASTTYGESEAFF. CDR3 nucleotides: TGTGCCAGTACTACATATGGGGAGAGTGAAGCTTTCTTT.

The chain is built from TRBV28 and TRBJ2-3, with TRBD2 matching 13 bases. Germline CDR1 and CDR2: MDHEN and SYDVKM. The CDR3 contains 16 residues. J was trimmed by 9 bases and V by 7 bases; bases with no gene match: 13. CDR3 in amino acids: CASTRGATSGRATQYF. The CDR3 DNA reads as TGTGCCAGCACAAGGGGGGCCACTAGCGGGAGGGCCACGCAGTATTTT.

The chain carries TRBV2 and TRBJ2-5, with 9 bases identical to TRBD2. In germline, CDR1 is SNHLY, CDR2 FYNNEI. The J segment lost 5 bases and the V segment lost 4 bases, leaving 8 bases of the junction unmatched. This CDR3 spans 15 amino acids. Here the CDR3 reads CASSARGAGGETQYF. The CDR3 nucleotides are TGTGCCAGCAGTGCCCGAGGGGCGGGAGGGGAGACCCAGTACTTC.

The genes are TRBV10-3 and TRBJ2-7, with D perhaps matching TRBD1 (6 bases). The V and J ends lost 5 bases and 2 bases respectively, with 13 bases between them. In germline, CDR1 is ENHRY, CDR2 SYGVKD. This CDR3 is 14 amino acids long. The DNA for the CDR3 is TGTGCCATCAGTTACGGACAGTTGACCTACGAGCAGTACTTC. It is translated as CAISYGQLTYEQYF.

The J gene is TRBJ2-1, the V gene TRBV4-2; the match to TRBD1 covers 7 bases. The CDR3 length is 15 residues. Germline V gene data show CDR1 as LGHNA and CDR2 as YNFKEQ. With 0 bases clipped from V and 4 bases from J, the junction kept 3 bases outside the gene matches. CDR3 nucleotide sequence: TGTGCCAGCAGCCAAGAGACAGGGTGGTACAATGAGCAGTTCTTC. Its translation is CASSQETGWYNEQFF.

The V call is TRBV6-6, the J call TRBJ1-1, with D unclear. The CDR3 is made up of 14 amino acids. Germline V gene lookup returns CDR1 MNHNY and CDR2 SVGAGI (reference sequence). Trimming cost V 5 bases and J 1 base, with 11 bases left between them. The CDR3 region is CASSNNDWNTEAFF. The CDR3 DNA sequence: TGTGCCAGCAGTAACAACGACTGGAACACTGAAGCTTTCTTT.

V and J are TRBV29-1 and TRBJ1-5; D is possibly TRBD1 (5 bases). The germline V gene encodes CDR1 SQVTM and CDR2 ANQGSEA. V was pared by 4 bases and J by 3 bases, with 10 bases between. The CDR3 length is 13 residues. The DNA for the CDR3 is TGCAGCGTTGCCGACAGCCTCAATCAGCCCCAGCATTTT. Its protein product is CSVADSLNQPQHF. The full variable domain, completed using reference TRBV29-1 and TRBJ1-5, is SAVISQKPSRDICQRGTSLTIQCQVDSQVTMMFWYRQQPGQSLTLIATANQGSEATYESGFVIDKFPISRPNLTFSTLTVSNMSPEDSSIYLCSVADSLNQPQHFGDGTRLSIL.

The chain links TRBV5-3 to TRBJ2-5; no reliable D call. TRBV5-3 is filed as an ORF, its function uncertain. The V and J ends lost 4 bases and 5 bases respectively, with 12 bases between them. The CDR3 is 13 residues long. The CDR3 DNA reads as TGTGCCAGAAGCCCCCCCTTCCGGGAGACCCAGTACTTC. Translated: CARSPPFRETQYF.

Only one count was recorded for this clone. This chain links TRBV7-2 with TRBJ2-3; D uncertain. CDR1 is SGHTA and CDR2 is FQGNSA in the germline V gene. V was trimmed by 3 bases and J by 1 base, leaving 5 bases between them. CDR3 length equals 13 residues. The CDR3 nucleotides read TGTGCCAGCAGCTTCGGTGGCACAGATACGCAGTATTTT. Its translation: CASSFGGTDTQYF.

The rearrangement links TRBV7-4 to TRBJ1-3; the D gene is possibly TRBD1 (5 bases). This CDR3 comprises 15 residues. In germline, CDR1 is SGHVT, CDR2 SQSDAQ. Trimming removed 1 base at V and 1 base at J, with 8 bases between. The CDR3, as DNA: TGTGCCAGCAGCTTAGTCAGGGTTTCTGGAAACACCATATATTTT. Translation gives CASSLVRVSGNTIYF.

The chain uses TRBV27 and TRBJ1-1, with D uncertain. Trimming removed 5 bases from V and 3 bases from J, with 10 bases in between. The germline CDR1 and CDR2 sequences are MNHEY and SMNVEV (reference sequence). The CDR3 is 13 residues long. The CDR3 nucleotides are TGTGCCAGCAGTCACCGGGAATACACTGAAGCTTTCTTT. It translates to CASSHREYTEAFF.

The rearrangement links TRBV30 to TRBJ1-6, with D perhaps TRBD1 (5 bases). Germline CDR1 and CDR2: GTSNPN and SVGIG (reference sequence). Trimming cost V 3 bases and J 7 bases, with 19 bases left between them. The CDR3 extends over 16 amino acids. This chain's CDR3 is CAWSIGGEWRNSPLHF. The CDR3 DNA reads TGTGCCTGGAGCATAGGAGGGGAATGGAGGAATTCACCCCTCCACTTT.

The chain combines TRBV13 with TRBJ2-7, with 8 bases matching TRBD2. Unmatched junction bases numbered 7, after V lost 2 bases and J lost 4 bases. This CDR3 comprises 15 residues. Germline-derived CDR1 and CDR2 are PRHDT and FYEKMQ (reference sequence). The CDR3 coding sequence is TGTGCCAGCAGCTTACGGGGACTAGGCATATACGAGCAGTACTTC. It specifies CASSLRGLGIYEQYF.

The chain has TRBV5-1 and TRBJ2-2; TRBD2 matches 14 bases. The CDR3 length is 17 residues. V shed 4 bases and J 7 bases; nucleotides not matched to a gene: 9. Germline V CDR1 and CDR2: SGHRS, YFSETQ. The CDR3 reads CASSVGLAGGADGELFF. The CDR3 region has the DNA TGCGCCAGCAGCGTTGGACTAGCGGGAGGCGCGGACGGGGAGCTGTTTTTT.

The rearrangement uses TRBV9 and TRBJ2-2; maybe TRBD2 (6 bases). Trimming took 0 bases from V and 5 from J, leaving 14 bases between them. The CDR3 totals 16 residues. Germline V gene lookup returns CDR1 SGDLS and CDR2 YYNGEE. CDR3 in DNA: TGTGCCAGCAGCGTAGTGGGGTCTAGCGAAACCGGGGAGCTGTTTTTT. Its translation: CASSVVGSSETGELFF.

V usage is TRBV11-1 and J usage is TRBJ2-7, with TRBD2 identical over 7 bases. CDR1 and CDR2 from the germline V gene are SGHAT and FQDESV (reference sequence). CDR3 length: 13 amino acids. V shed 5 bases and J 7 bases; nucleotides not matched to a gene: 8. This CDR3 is CASSATTLAEQYF. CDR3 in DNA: TGTGCCAGCAGCGCTACCACACTAGCGGAGCAGTACTTC.

The CDR3 DNA is TGTGCCAGTAGTAGCCCCGGGACAGGGGTGGAGGATGAGCAGTTCTTC. It translates to CASSSPGTGVEDEQFF. V and J are TRBV19 and TRBJ2-1; 10 nucleotides match TRBD1. V gave up 4 bases and J gave up 8 bases; unmatched junction bases: 11. Germline V gives CDR1 LNHDA, CDR2 SQIVND (reference sequence). The CDR3 has 16 residues.